This T cell receptor (beta chain) was sequenced in a study of cytomegalovirus exposure and HLA in healthy donors. Study in general: Roughly 80 million unique TCRs from HLA-typed donors made up an early data release.

CDR3 length: 15 residues. The V segment lost 1 base and the J segment 3 bases; nucleotides outside the gene matches: 3. Germline V gene data show CDR1 as SEHNR and CDR2 as FQNEAQ (reference sequence). Broader study findings: Later, an analysis showed that TCR beta chains associated with HLA were more clonally expanded than others that were equally common.

The PCR contained 60 Vbeta and 13 Jbeta primers. Here immunoSEQ multiplex PCR was the method, and the copy in TCRdb shows in-frame clones only, minus some. The table records about 140,000 clones, 65% to 90% of them present only once. A note on this clone: Its antigen is currently unknown. Other nucleotide sequences in the sample specify the same CDR3.

This chain joins TRBV7-9 and TRBJ2-1, with 7 positions matching TRBD1. The receptor comes from a female donor in good health and CMV-seronegative. Sequencing was done on a sample of PBMCs. CDR3 in amino acids: CASSLGAGGYNEQFF. CDR3 DNA sequence: TGTGCCAGCAGCTTAGGCGCAGGGGGCTACAATGAGCAGTTCTTC.